Below, one TCR beta chain is given with its context. The antigen is not known. This entry comes from a study of blood T cells in healthy people across ages. Through a sample-barcoded 5' primer and a J-beta primer mix, a second PCR was run for 7 to 11 cycles. TCRdb ran MiXCR on the 5' RACE reads and lists one entry per CDR3 protein. The sample lists 950,000 to 1,200,000 distinct CDR3 sequences; 35% to 45% were seen once. Study conclusions and caveats: Unsorted PBMC material precluded a definitive naive versus antigen-experienced comparison.

Germline V gene data show CDR1 as SGHTA and CDR2 as FQGNSA. The CDR3 is 15 amino acids. J was trimmed by 11 bases and V by 5 bases; bases with no gene match: 12. V usage is TRBV7-2 and J usage is TRBJ2-5, with 12 bases aligning to TRBD2. Source material: blood. The receptor's source is a man aged 18 to 29 in good health. CDR3: CASSLDGLAGNEQYF. The CDR3 DNA is TGTGCCAGCAGCCTTGATGGACTAGCGGGGAATGAGCAGTACTTC.